Listed below are T cell receptor beta chains from one sample, sequenced in a study of T cell changes during pregnancy in multiple sclerosis. Repertoires were generated with immunoSEQ multiplex PCR, while TCRdb's copy carries only in-frame clones and drops some. The table has roughly 110,000 clones, 85% to 95% seen once. Sequenced here: peripheral blood, sampled in the third trimester of pregnancy. The receptors here all came from a female donor in good health, enrolled as a control in a pregnancy study. The CDR3 runs from the conserved cysteine through the conserved F or W. Rows give clone size only sometimes, using once, few, many, or a class for an expanded clone.

CDR3 protein | J gene | V gene | clone size | CDR3 length
CASSLGLAGGSNTGELFF | TRBJ2-2 | TRBV5-5 | - | 18
CASSSGDGGTEAFF | TRBJ1-1 | TRBV13 | - | 14
CASSLPGLVADTQYF | TRBJ2-3 | TRBV27 | - | 15
CAISESVAGGDEQYF | TRBJ2-7 | TRBV10-3 | - | 15
CASSFNQETQYF | TRBJ2-5 | TRBV5-6 | - | 12
CAISDGGDSTDTQYF | TRBJ2-3 | TRBV10-3 | - | 15
CATSRDRRASLQPQHF | TRBJ1-5 | TRBV15 | - | 16
CASTDGTGNTGELFF | TRBJ2-2 | TRBV5-4 | - | 15
CASSSRQGKNIQYF | TRBJ2-4 | TRBV11-1 | - | 14
CASSLGQGMGTDTQYF | TRBJ2-3 | TRBV5-1 | - | 16
CASSQDRVKSPLHF | TRBJ1-6 | TRBV2 | - | 14
CASSGRTGSYGYTF | TRBJ1-2 | TRBV5-4 | - | 14
CASSLDHGTGRGYTF | TRBJ1-2 | TRBV11-2 | - | 15
CASGTGQPNVARSGNTIYF | TRBJ1-3 | TRBV19 | - | 19
CASSQGDYSNQPQHF | TRBJ1-5 | TRBV4-1 | once | 15
CASSPRDRGGYTF | TRBJ1-2 | TRBV13 | - | 13
CASSLAGAYANYGYTF | TRBJ1-2 | TRBV5-6 | - | 16
CASSPEGGFGQPQHF | TRBJ1-5 | TRBV7-8 | once | 15
CASSQDLAEQAFF | TRBJ1-1 | TRBV4-3 | - | 13
CASSQGSGGPVDEQFF | TRBJ2-1 | TRBV4-3 | - | 16
CASRAGTGVNEQFF | TRBJ2-1 | TRBV6-5 | few | 14
CSVDVNEQFF | TRBJ2-1 | TRBV29-1 | - | 10
CASSLGRGGDNEQFF | TRBJ2-1 | TRBV27 | - | 15
CASSLGTDTGELFF | TRBJ2-2 | TRBV7-7 | - | 14
CAISFGGSGNTIYF | TRBJ1-3 | TRBV10-3 | - | 14
CAWGQVANTGELFF | TRBJ2-2 | TRBV30 | - | 14
CASSQVAGNNEQFF | TRBJ2-1 | TRBV4-3 | - | 14
CASSFSLRGSYNSPLHF | TRBJ1-6 | TRBV7-2 | - | 17
CASSPSRDRVIDEQFF | TRBJ2-1 | TRBV18 | - | 16
CASSLQTSSSYNEQFF | TRBJ2-1 | TRBV5-1 | - | 16
CASSRPGTGNSPLHF | TRBJ1-6 | TRBV19 | - | 15
CASSYRVGGSYEQYF | TRBJ2-7 | TRBV19 | few | 15
CASSLAELAGGTDTQYF | TRBJ2-3 | TRBV7-2 | - | 17
CASSLATGDQHEQYF | TRBJ2-7 | TRBV7-2 | - | 15
CAWRLQGVDTEAFF | TRBJ1-1 | TRBV30 | few | 14